The 32 T cell receptor beta chains reported below all come from one sample, sequenced in a study of cytomegalovirus exposure and HLA in healthy donors (dated by TCRdb to the late 2010s). The library was built by means of the immunoSEQ multiplex PCR assay. TCRdb re-hosts the immuneACCESS table, in-frame sequences only. Its copies lack some clones; in the studies checked, an unresolved V gene accounts for under half of them, and the cause for the rest is not known. This sample has roughly 330,000 clones in its table, and about nine tenths of those were observed once. Of the sample, approximately 1% is held by the ten largest clones. The source material was PBMCs. The receptor set was obtained from a young woman in good health and CMV-seropositive.

The CDR3 coding sequence is TGTGCCAGCAGTGGGACCTACCTGAGGGAAAAACTGTTTTTT. Translation: CASSGTYLREKLFF. The chain joins TRBV25-1 to TRBJ1-4; no reliable D call. V was shortened by 4 bases and J by 8 bases, with 14 bases between the two germline ends. CDR1 is MGHDK and CDR2 is SYGVNS in the germline V gene. The CDR3 consists of 14 residues.

This rearrangement joins TRBV28 to TRBJ2-7, with TRBD2 matching 7 bases. Germline V gene data show CDR1 as MDHEN and CDR2 as SYDVKM. V dropped 6 bases and J dropped 3; count of bases not matched to a gene: 20. The CDR3 is made up of 18 amino acids. CDR3 amino acids: CASRYLGGGSRLGYEQYF. CDR3 nucleotide sequence: TGTGCCAGCAGGTACCTTGGCGGCGGGAGCAGATTGGGCTACGAGCAGTACTTC.

This sequence joins TRBV30 and TRBJ2-1, with 8 bases identical to TRBD2. V was pared by 7 bases and J by 4 bases, with 9 bases of the junction left unmatched. Germline CDR1 and CDR2: GTSNPN and SVGIG (reference sequence). CDR3 length: 14 residues. The CDR3 sequence is CASQLAVGYNEQFF. The CDR3 DNA follows: TGTGCCTCGCAACTAGCGGTCGGGTACAATGAGCAGTTCTTC.

This clone was observed once. For the CDR3, the DNA is TGTGCCAGTCAGGACAGCCCGAACTATGGCTACACCTTC. Its translation: CASQDSPNYGYTF. The chain joins TRBV7-8 to TRBJ1-2, with D maybe TRBD1 (6 bases). This CDR3 is built from 13 residues. Trimming cost V 9 bases and J 2 bases, with 13 bases left between them. Germline lookup yields CDR1 SGHVS and CDR2 FQNEAQ.

The chain combines TRBV30 with TRBJ2-5; 9 bases agree with TRBD2. V lost 2 bases and J lost 4; bases outside the gene matches: 8. Germline CDR1 GTSNPN, CDR2 SVGIG (reference sequence). This CDR3 is built from 15 residues. The CDR3 coding sequence is TGTGCCTGGAGTTCCCCTAGCGGGATGGGAGAGACCCAGTACTTC. It codes for CAWSSPSGMGETQYF. Using reference TRBV30 and TRBJ2-5 for the parts outside the CDR3, the full variable domain is SQTIHQWPATLVQPVGSPLSLECTVEGTSNPNLYWYRQAAGRGLQLLFYSVGIGQISSEVPQNLSASRPQDRQFILSSKKLLLSDSGFYLCAWSSPSGMGETQYFGPGTRLLVL.

This clone has only a few counts. Different DNA sequences within this sample yield the same CDR3. The gene calls are TRBV27 and TRBJ1-5; D remains unclear. CDR1 and CDR2 (germline): MNHEY, SMNVEV (reference sequence). The CDR3 totals 13 residues. V dropped 0 bases and J dropped 6 bases, with 6 bases sitting between them. CDR3 protein: CASSLSGGQPQHF. The CDR3 nucleotides read TGTGCCAGCAGTTTATCGGGCGGTCAGCCCCAGCATTTT.

The V and J genes are TRBV18 and TRBJ2-3, with 8 bases matching TRBD1. CDR1 and CDR2 from the germline V gene are KGHSH and LQKENI. This CDR3 comprises 14 residues. The V gene end was trimmed by 3 bases and the J gene end by 4 bases; junction bases not matched to a gene: 3. CDR3 bases: TGTGCCAGCTCACCTACGGACAGGGCAGATACGCAGTATTTT. This translates into CASSPTDRADTQYF.

V is TRBV7-3 and J is TRBJ2-7; D possibly matches TRBD1 or TRBD2 (5 bases each). The CDR3 is 14 amino acids. Germline values: CDR1 SGHTA, CDR2 FQGTGA. The V gene lost 5 bases and the J gene lost 3 bases, with 14 bases spanning the gap. CDR3 nucleotides: TGTGCCAGCAGCCCGAGTCCAGGGAGCTACGAGCAGTACTTC. It encodes CASSPSPGSYEQYF.

V gene TRBV28 combines with J gene TRBJ2-7; 7 bases align to TRBD1. Germline CDR1 and CDR2: MDHEN and SYDVKM. This CDR3 has 14 residues. The V gene end was trimmed by 3 bases and the J gene end by 7 bases; junction bases not matched to a gene: 9. The chain's CDR3 is CASSLYRGVSEQYF. CDR3 bases: TGTGCCAGCAGTTTGTACAGGGGAGTGTCAGAGCAGTACTTC.

The genes are TRBV9 and TRBJ1-1, with D unresolved. V lost 0 bases and J 1 base, leaving 16 bases between the germline ends. The CDR3 extends over 17 amino acids. Germline V gene data show CDR1 as SGDLS and CDR2 as YYNGEE. The CDR3 is CASSVGPGGLGNTEAFF. The CDR3 coding sequence is TGTGCCAGCAGCGTAGGGCCAGGTGGTCTAGGGAACACTGAAGCTTTCTTT.

V and J are TRBV27 and TRBJ2-7; 10 nucleotides match TRBD2. The V segment lost 2 bases and the J segment 5 bases; nucleotides outside the gene matches: 9. Germline-derived CDR1 and CDR2 are MNHEY and SMNVEV (reference sequence). CDR3 length: 16 residues. For the CDR3, the DNA is TGTGCCAGCAGTTTAAAGAGTATTCTAGCGGGAGACGAGCAGTACTTC. It translates to CASSLKSILAGDEQYF.

This clone was picked up one time. The genes are TRBV7-3 and TRBJ2-7; 8 positions agree with TRBD2. V gave up 4 bases and J gave up 1 base; unmatched junction bases: 21. The CDR3 is 20 residues long. Germline V CDR1 and CDR2: SGHTA, FQGTGA. The CDR3 loop is CASSSYRGLEESRNSYEQYF. CDR3 DNA: TGTGCCAGCAGCTCTTACCGGGGACTAGAGGAGAGTAGAAATTCCTACGAGCAGTACTTC.

This chain joins TRBV6-6 and TRBJ2-5; D unclear. The CDR3 is made up of 11 amino acids. V lost 6 bases and J lost 5, with 7 bases in between. Germline CDR1 MNHNY, CDR2 SVGAGI (reference sequence). As DNA, the CDR3 is TGTGCCAGCAGGAGTCGGGAGACCCAGTACTTC. The encoded protein is CASRSRETQYF.

This rearrangement joins TRBV28 to TRBJ2-7; the D gene is possibly TRBD2 (5 bases). Germline V gene lookup returns CDR1 MDHEN and CDR2 SYDVKM. V shed 4 bases and J shed 3 bases, with 7 bases lying between them. The length of the CDR3 is 12 residues. Here the CDR3 DNA reads TGTGCCAGCAGTTCCCGGGGCTACGAGCAGTACTTC. Translating it yields CASSSRGYEQYF.

In this sample, this clone turned up a few times. The gene calls are TRBV19 and TRBJ2-2; D remains unclear. CDR3 size: 13 residues. V was clipped by 3 bases and J by 4 bases, with 6 bases between them. Germline CDR1 LNHDA, CDR2 SQIVND (reference sequence). The CDR3 nucleotides read TGTGCCAGTAGTATCGCAGTCACCGGGGAGCTGTTTTTT. Its protein is CASSIAVTGELFF.

This sequence joins TRBV6-5 and TRBJ1-5; a possible D gene is TRBD1 (5 bases). The CDR3 spans 12 residues. The germline V gene encodes CDR1 MNHEY and CDR2 SVGAGI. The V and J ends lost 5 bases and 12 bases respectively, with 14 bases between them. CDR3 DNA: TGTGCCAGCAGTCAGCCGGCGGGGGACCAGCATTTT. This codes for CASSQPAGDQHF.

The CDR3 DNA is TGTGCCACCGGGGCGGGGACGAGCTACGAGCAGTACTTC. Its translation: CATGAGTSYEQYF. The chain carries TRBV15 and TRBJ2-7; the D gene is possibly TRBD2 (6 bases). V was pared by 8 bases and J by 3 bases, with 14 bases between. This CDR3 has 13 amino acids. Germline assignment: CDR1 LNHNV and CDR2 YYDKDF (reference sequence).

The chain links TRBV6-5 to TRBJ1-5; D is undetermined. This CDR3 comprises 15 residues. V was cut by 2 bases and J by 4 bases, with 12 bases left in between. Germline V gene sequence: CDR1 MNHEY, CDR2 SVGAGI. Here the CDR3 DNA reads TGTGCCAGCAGTTACGGGCCGGCTTATAATCAGCCCCAGCATTTT. Its protein product is CASSYGPAYNQPQHF.

The chain uses TRBV9 and TRBJ1-3; no clear D gene. The V end was cut by 2 bases, the J end by 0 bases, with 3 bases between. The CDR3 totals 13 residues. Germline V gene lookup returns CDR1 SGDLS and CDR2 YYNGEE. The CDR3 sequence is CASSVGSGNTIYF. CDR3 coding DNA: TGTGCCAGCAGCGTGGGCTCTGGAAACACCATATATTTT.

This clone was counted only a few times. Additional DNA sequences in this sample encode the identical CDR3. The V gene is TRBV7-3, the J gene TRBJ2-2; weak D call: TRBD1 (5 bases). Trimming took 2 bases from V and 5 from J, leaving 6 bases between them. Germline V gives CDR1 SGHTA, CDR2 FQGTGA. This CDR3 contains 13 residues. CDR3 nucleotide sequence: TGTGCCAGCAGCTTACAGGGAACCGGGGAGCTGTTTTTT. As protein: CASSLQGTGELFF.

This clone was observed a handful of times. The rearrangement uses TRBV21-1 and TRBJ1-2; the table's D call TRBD1 went unverified against the DNA. TRBV21-1 is marked as a pseudogene. This CDR3 has 15 amino acids. CDR3 sequence (DNA): TGTGCCAGCAGTGACCGGGACAGAATTAACTATGGCTACACCTTC. As protein: CASSDRDRINYGYTF.

The J gene is TRBJ1-1, the V gene TRBV30, with 7 bases that match TRBD1. CDR1 GTSNPN and CDR2 SVGIG come from the germline V gene (reference sequence). The CDR3 totals 14 residues. The V gene end was trimmed by 3 bases and the J gene end by 1 base; junction bases not matched to a gene: 5. In DNA, the CDR3 is TGTGCCTGGAGGGGGACAGACACGAACACTGAAGCTTTCTTT. This sequence encodes CAWRGTDTNTEAFF.

There are a few counts of this clone. The chain couples TRBV28 to TRBJ2-1; D is uncertain. The length of the CDR3 is 13 residues. CDR1 is MDHEN and CDR2 is SYDVKM in the germline V gene. V shed 4 bases and J shed 8 bases, with 12 bases lying between them. As DNA, the CDR3 is TGTGCCAGCAGTTCCCTCTCCGCTGATGAGCAGTTCTTC. Translated: CASSSLSADEQFF.

This chain connects TRBV29-1 to TRBJ1-1; D not certain. The CDR3 consists of 15 residues. Germline CDR1 reads SQVTM; CDR2 reads ANQGSEA. The V gene lost 5 bases and the J gene lost 1 base, with 17 bases spanning the gap. DNA of the CDR3: TGCAGCGTTTCCTCCCCGGGCGCCAGGAACACTGAAGCTTTCTTT. It translates to CSVSSPGARNTEAFF.

There are a few counts of this clone. The chain combines TRBV28 with TRBJ2-2; a weak D match, TRBD1 (6 bases). Germline V gives CDR1 MDHEN, CDR2 SYDVKM. With 6 bases removed from V and 3 bases from J, the gap between germline ends came to 11 bases. This CDR3 has 14 amino acids. The CDR3 here is CASRLTGYTGELFF. As DNA, the CDR3 is TGTGCCAGCAGGCTCACAGGGTACACCGGGGAGCTGTTTTTT.

V is TRBV11-3 and J is TRBJ2-2; D ambiguous. The CDR3 is made up of 13 amino acids. V lost 2 bases, J lost 4 bases, and 5 bases lay in between. CDR1 and CDR2 (germline): SGHNT, YENEEA. The DNA for the CDR3 is TGTGCCAGCAGCTTAACACCCACCGGGGAGCTGTTTTTT. Encoded protein: CASSLTPTGELFF.

V usage is TRBV7-7 and J usage is TRBJ2-4; no firm D call. This CDR3 has 16 residues. Germline values: CDR1 SSHAT, CDR2 FNYEAQ (reference sequence). Between the trimmed V and J ends, which lost 7 bases and 0 bases, there was a span of 16 bases. The CDR3 coding sequence is TGTGCCAGCACCCAGACCGAAACCCTAGCCAAAAACATTCAGTACTTC. This encodes CASTQTETLAKNIQYF.

The V and J genes are TRBV4-3 and TRBJ1-2; 7 bases match TRBD1. Germline CDR1 and CDR2: LGHNA and YSLEER. The CDR3 extends over 16 amino acids. V lost 1 base to trimming and J lost 3 bases; unmatched junction nucleotides: 8. The CDR3 here is CASSQGATGDDYGYTF. The CDR3 DNA is TGCGCCAGCAGCCAAGGGGCTACAGGGGATGACTATGGCTACACCTTC.

This chain links TRBV11-2 with TRBJ2-2; D not resolved. This CDR3 is built from 11 residues. CDR1 is SGHAT and CDR2 is FQNNGV in the germline V gene. V lost 6 bases and J lost 6, with 5 bases in between. The CDR3 DNA reads as TGTGCCAGCAGTCAATCCGGGGAGCTGTTTTTT. Amino acids: CASSQSGELFF. The full variable domain, completed using reference TRBV11-2 and TRBJ2-2, is EAGVAQSPRYKIIEKRQSVAFWCNPISGHATLYWYQQILGQGPKLLIQFQNNGVVDDSQLPKDRFSAERLKGVDSTLKIQPAKLEDSAVYLCASSQSGELFFGEGSRLTVL.

This clone has a handful of counts. The chain joins TRBV2 to TRBJ2-7, with TRBD1 matching over 7 bases. V lost 3 bases to trimming and J lost 0 bases; unmatched junction nucleotides: 8. This CDR3 has 16 residues. Germline CDR1 and CDR2: SNHLY and FYNNEI. CDR3 residues: CASSDPGQLSSYEQYF. The CDR3 nucleotides read TGTGCCAGCAGTGACCCGGGACAGCTGAGCTCCTACGAGCAGTACTTC.

The V call is TRBV10-3, the J call TRBJ2-3; D unresolved. The CDR3 sequence is 15 residues long. Germline assignment: CDR1 ENHRY and CDR2 SYGVKD. Trimming cost V 1 base and J 5 bases, with 13 bases left between them. CDR3 amino acids: CAISELQKIIDTQYF. The CDR3 DNA is TGTGCCATCAGTGAGTTACAGAAGATAATAGATACGCAGTATTTT.

The V gene is TRBV7-2, the J gene TRBJ2-7; D unclear. The germline CDR1 and CDR2 sequences are SGHTA and FQGNSA. This CDR3 contains 14 residues. V lost 3 bases to trimming and J lost 3 bases, with 12 bases between them. The chain's CDR3 is CASSFTQGYYEQYF. The CDR3 coding sequence is TGTGCCAGCAGCTTTACCCAAGGATACTACGAGCAGTACTTC. Full variable domain (remainder filled in from reference TRBV7-2 and TRBJ2-7): GAGVSQSPSNKVTEKGKDVELRCDPISGHTALYWYRQSLGQGLEFLIYFQGNSAPDKSGLPSDRFSAERTGGSVSTLTIQRTQQEDSAVYLCASSFTQGYYEQYFGPGTRLTVT.